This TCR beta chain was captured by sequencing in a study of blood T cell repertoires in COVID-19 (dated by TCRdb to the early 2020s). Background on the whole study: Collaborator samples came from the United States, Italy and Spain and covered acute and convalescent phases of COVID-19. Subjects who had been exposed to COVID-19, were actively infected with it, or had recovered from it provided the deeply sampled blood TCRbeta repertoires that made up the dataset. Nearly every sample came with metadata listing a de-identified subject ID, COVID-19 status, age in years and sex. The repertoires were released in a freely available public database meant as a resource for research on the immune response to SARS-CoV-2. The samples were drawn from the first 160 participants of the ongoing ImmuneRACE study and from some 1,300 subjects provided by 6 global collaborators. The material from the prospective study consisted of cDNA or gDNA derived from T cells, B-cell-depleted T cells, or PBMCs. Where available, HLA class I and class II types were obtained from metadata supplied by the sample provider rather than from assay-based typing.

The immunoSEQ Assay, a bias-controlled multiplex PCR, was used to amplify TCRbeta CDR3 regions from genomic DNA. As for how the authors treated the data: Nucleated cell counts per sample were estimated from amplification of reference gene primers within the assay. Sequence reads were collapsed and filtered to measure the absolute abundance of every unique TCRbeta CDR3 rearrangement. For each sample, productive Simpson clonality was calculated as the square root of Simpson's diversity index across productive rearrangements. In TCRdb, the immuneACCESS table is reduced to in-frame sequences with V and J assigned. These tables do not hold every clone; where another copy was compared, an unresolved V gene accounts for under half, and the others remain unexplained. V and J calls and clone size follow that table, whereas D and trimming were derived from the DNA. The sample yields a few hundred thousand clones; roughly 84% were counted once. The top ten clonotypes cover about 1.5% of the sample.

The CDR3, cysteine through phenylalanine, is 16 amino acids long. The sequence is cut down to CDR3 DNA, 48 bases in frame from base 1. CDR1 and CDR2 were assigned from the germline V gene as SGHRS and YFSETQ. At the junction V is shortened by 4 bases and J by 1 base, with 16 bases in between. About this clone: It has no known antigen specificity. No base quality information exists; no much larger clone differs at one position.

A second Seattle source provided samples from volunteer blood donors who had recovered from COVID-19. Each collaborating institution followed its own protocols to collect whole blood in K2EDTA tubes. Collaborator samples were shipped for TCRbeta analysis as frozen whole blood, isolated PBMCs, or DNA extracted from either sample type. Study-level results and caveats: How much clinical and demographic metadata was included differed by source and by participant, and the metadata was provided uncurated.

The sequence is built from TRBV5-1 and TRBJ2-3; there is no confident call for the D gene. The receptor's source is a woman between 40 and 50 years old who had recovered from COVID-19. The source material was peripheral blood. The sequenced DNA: TGCGCCAGCAGCCCCATCCGCGGTTCGGGCACAGATACGCAGTATTTT. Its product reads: CASSPIRGSGTDTQYF.